This is a list of T cell receptor beta chains from one sample in a study of OX40 agonist ivuxolimab in advanced cancers. Produced via immunoSEQ multiplex PCR; TCRdb's table is partial and in-frame only. The table has 48,000 or so clones, approximately 83% seen once; the top ten hold roughly 1.2%. The sequencing used CD4+ or CD8+ T cells sorted from blood, collected in a trial of the OX40 agonist ivuxolimab. Receptors were obtained from an adult with an advanced solid tumor such as melanoma, head and neck, liver or kidney cancer. Each CDR3 is given without its conserved first and last residue. Each record gives: V gene, J gene, D gene, CDR3 protein. A D gene is named only where the DNA matches it firmly.

>TRBV7-9|TRBJ2-1|TRBD1
ASSLTGYPIEQF
>TRBV5-5|TRBJ1-4|TRBD1
ASSGGQGATNEKLF
>TRBV5-8|TRBJ2-1|-
ASSLNPRPYNEQF
>TRBV5-4|TRBJ1-3|-
ASSLDRRGNTIY
>TRBV30|TRBJ1-4|-
AWSEGAANEKLF
>TRBV30|TRBJ1-5|TRBD1
AWSGTGAQPQH
>TRBV7-2|TRBJ2-7|-
ASSLGPGTYEQY
>TRBV30|TRBJ1-2|-
AWSGIRDGYT
>TRBV29-1|TRBJ1-4|-
SVEVGGGEKLF
>TRBV7-2|TRBJ2-3|-
ASSLVRLGSTDTQY
>TRBV9|TRBJ2-2|-
ASSVVALVGTGELF
>TRBV18|TRBJ1-2|TRBD1
ASSPGTGSGYT
>TRBV6-1|TRBJ2-3|TRBD2
AILAGTRSGTQY
>TRBV18|TRBJ2-7|-
ASSPGTTGRRYEQY
>TRBV6-5|TRBJ1-5|-
ASSLKGGRPQH
>TRBV7-2|TRBJ2-5|TRBD2
ASSRAAGGETQY
>TRBV12-5|TRBJ2-3|-
ASGLAPKAGRTDTQY
>TRBV27|TRBJ2-4|-
ASSPWAKNIQY
>TRBV27|TRBJ1-2|-
ASSLWGGGGEGYT
>TRBV2|TRBJ1-2|-
ASLPGASYGYT
>TRBV28|TRBJ2-3|TRBD2
ASSSGLATDTQY
>TRBV5-1|TRBJ2-3|-
ASRGLSGTDTQY
>TRBV18|TRBJ1-6|-
ASSPGSYNSPLH
>TRBV7-6|TRBJ1-1|-
ASSSGTRGANTEAF
>TRBV6-5|TRBJ1-2|TRBD1
ASSPGTGYGYT
>TRBV2|TRBJ1-2|-
ASSESGYGYT
>TRBV6-6|TRBJ1-1|TRBD1
ASSLTGGNTEAF
>TRBV12-5|TRBJ1-1|TRBD1
ASGLPDPGQLAREAF
>TRBV5-1|TRBJ1-1|-
ASSAARSNTEAF
>TRBV2|TRBJ1-6|-
ASSEQGRNSPLH
>TRBV20-1|TRBJ1-4|-
SALDGGKLF
>TRBV7-2|TRBJ2-6|-
ASSSPPGANVLT
>TRBV9|TRBJ1-1|TRBD1
ASSNGQGRNTEAF
>TRBV10-1|TRBJ1-5|TRBD1
ASRPGTGGQPQH
>TRBV5-6|TRBJ1-1|-
ASSLIGTTNEAF
>TRBV7-3|TRBJ2-5|TRBD2
ASRASGGQQETQY
>TRBV4-2|TRBJ1-4|-
ASSQAGPGKGEKLF
>TRBV6-5|TRBJ1-2|-
ASKRVYGYT
>TRBV6-5|TRBJ2-2|-
ASSLAANTGELF
>TRBV12-5|TRBJ2-3|-
ASARDRRTDTQY
>TRBV6-6|TRBJ1-2|TRBD1
ASSFNRGMGVGYT
>TRBV7-2|TRBJ1-2|TRBD1
ASSSGDSWGYT
>TRBV6-1|TRBJ2-5|-
ASSKQETQY
>TRBV7-2|TRBJ2-5|-
ASSLFGPGETQY
>TRBV5-6|TRBJ1-5|-
ASSSFGQPAGNQPQH
>TRBV5-4|TRBJ2-1|-
ATTRVGDYNEQF
>TRBV2|TRBJ1-4|-
ASSRGGTNEKLF
>TRBV6-5|TRBJ2-7|TRBD1
ASSVDRFPYEQY
>TRBV7-9|TRBJ1-1|-
ASSLTGPIEAF
>TRBV4-3|TRBJ1-2|-
ASSQVLGDPYGYT
>TRBV7-6|TRBJ2-7|TRBD1
ASSAQGDEQY
>TRBV18|TRBJ2-3|-
ASSLRLTDTQY
>TRBV4-3|TRBJ2-3|-
ASSQGAGTDTQY
>TRBV10-3|TRBJ2-1|-
AISEYNEQF
>TRBV7-6|TRBJ1-4|TRBD1
ASSPNGGDRAEKLF
>TRBV9|TRBJ2-2|-
ASNRGDTGELF